This T cell receptor (beta chain) is from a study of PD-1 blockade in classical Hodgkin lymphoma. Time point meaning: cycle 4 day 1 (C4D1), after more than five weeks of nivolumab. All the patients suffered relapse after autologous stem cell transplantation, and brentuximab vedotin exposure differed. About this clone itself: The target antigen is unknown.

Method: immunoSEQ multiplex PCR; TCRdb's copy keeps in-frame clones and lacks some. Of roughly 64,000 clones in the sample, approximately 92% were seen once. The germline V gene has CDR1 SGHTA and CDR2 FQGNSA. There are 14 residues in the CDR3. Trimming took 4 bases from V and 1 from J, leaving 9 bases between them. Points from the study as a whole: Significant TCR diversity gains by C4D1 occurred in CD4+ but not CD8+ cells.

The chain recombines TRBV7-2 with TRBJ2-3, with D perhaps matching TRBD2 (5 bases). The sample was peripheral blood mononuclear cells (PBMCs), taken before the fourth cycle of nivolumab. This clonotype was obtained from a human donor with classical Hodgkin lymphoma. DNA of the CDR3: TGTGCCAGCAGCTCAAGGACTGGCACAGATACGCAGTATTTT. As protein: CASSSRTGTDTQYF.